The sequence of this TCR beta chain was determined in a study of shared T cell receptors in the human thymus. With 5 bases removed from V and 4 bases from J, the gap between germline ends came to 16 bases. The CDR3 consists of 15 residues. The germline V gene has CDR1 SGHRS and CDR2 YFSETQ. Libraries were prepared by immunoSEQ multiplex PCR; TCRdb keeps only in-frame clonotypes and omits some of them. The sample includes more than 550,000 clones, about 87% seen only once; the top ten take about 0.0094%. This same sample was also part of a study on human thymus T cells. From that second work: Related work found strong thymic repertoire overlap between unrelated individuals.

The clonotype comes from a boy under two years old with a congenital heart defect. The specimen sequenced was thymocytes. The chain uses TRBV5-1 and TRBJ2-1; D is possibly TRBD1 (6 bases). The CDR3 DNA reads TGCGCCAGCAGTTGGACAGACAAGTCGTACAATGAGCAGTTCTTC. The encoded protein is CASSWTDKSYNEQFF.